A selection of T cell receptor beta chains follows, all from one sample in a study of long-term antiretroviral therapy in people with HIV. Assay used: immunoSEQ multiplex PCR; TCRdb lists only in-frame clones, some missing. The repertoire holds around 29,000 clones, roughly 95% seen once, with approximately 8% in the top ten. Specimen: unsorted PBMCs, collected approximately 6.1 years after starting antiretroviral therapy. The source is a man aged 25-45 years with HIV. The CDR3 runs from the conserved cysteine through the conserved F or W. The order of the fields is D gene, V gene, J gene, CDR3 DNA, CDR3 protein. The D gene is left open where the match is weak.

TRBD2,TRBV5-4,TRBJ2-1,TGTGCCAGCAGCCCAGGGACTAGCAGGTACAATGAGCAGTTCTTC,CASSPGTSRYNEQFF
-,TRBV30,TRBJ1-4,TGTGCCTGGAGTGCAGGGGCAACTAATGAAAAACTGTTTTTT,CAWSAGATNEKLFF
-,TRBV5-6,TRBJ2-5,TGTGCCAGCCAAGGGAAGCGGAGAGTCCAAGAGACCCAGTACTTC,CASQGKRRVQETQYF
-,TRBV4-1,TRBJ1-1,TGCGCCAGCAGCCAAGAGGGTTCCCGCACTGAAGCTTTCTTT,CASSQEGSRTEAFF
-,TRBV7-9,TRBJ1-2,TGTGCCAGCAGCACCTGGTTGAAGGGGAGGGGTTATGGCTACACCTTC,CASSTWLKGRGYGYTF
-,TRBV4-2,TRBJ2-5,TGTGCCAGCAGCCAAGTACAGGGTTCCCAAGAGACCCAGTACTTC,CASSQVQGSQETQYF
-,TRBV19,TRBJ1-5,TGTGCCAGTAGTATAGGGATTAGCAATCAGCCCCAGCATTTT,CASSIGISNQPQHF
-,TRBV27,TRBJ1-5,TGTGCCAGCAGAATCTTTGAGGGGGACGTCGGCCAGCCCCAGCATTTT,CASRIFEGDVGQPQHF
TRBD2,TRBV5-4,TRBJ2-5,TGTGCCAGCAGCTTGGATAGCGGGGAGACCCAGTACTTC,CASSLDSGETQYF
-,TRBV28,TRBJ1-5,TGTGCCAGCATCTTAAGTGGCCCTGGGAATCAGCCCCAGCATTTT,CASILSGPGNQPQHF
-,TRBV5-4,TRBJ2-6,TGTGCCAGCAGCTTGGGGGCCCTCTCTGGGGCCAACGTCCTGACTTTC,CASSLGALSGANVLTF
TRBD2,TRBV11-2,TRBJ2-7,TGTGCCAGCAGCCCAAGCCCAAAACGACTAGCGGGGATATACGAGCAGTACTTC,CASSPSPKRLAGIYEQYF
-,TRBV5-6,TRBJ2-7,TGTGCCAGCAGCTTGGCCAGGGTGACCTACGAGCAGTACTTC,CASSLARVTYEQYF
TRBD2,TRBV19,TRBJ2-1,TGTGCCAGTAAGACTAGCGGGGTAATCTACAATGAGCAGTTCTTC,CASKTSGVIYNEQFF
-,TRBV9,TRBJ1-1,TGTGCCAGCAGCGTCTACCAAAACACTGAAGCTTTCTTT,CASSVYQNTEAFF
-,TRBV29-1,TRBJ1-4,TGCAGCGTTGAAGGAGGAAGGGAAAAACTGTTTTTT,CSVEGGREKLFF
TRBD1,TRBV9,TRBJ1-1,TGTGCCAGCAGCGCCGGGACAGGGAGATTGAACACTGAAGCTTTCTTT,CASSAGTGRLNTEAFF
-,TRBV30,TRBJ1-1,TGTGCCTGGAAAAACAAGGCTGAAGCTTTCTTT,CAWKNKAEAFF
-,TRBV5-8,TRBJ2-7,TGTGCCAGCAGCTTCGGACAAGTAGACTCCTACGAGCAGTACTTC,CASSFGQVDSYEQYF
-,TRBV5-1,TRBJ1-5,TGCGCCAGCAGCTCGGGTCCTTTTAGCAATCAGCCCCAGCATTTT,CASSSGPFSNQPQHF
-,TRBV13,TRBJ1-5,TGTGCCAGCAGCTTAGGTCGGGGGCAGCCCCAGCATTTT,CASSLGRGQPQHF
TRBD2,TRBV7-2,TRBJ2-1,TGTGCCAGCAGCCGTAGCGGGAGGTCCTACAATGAGCAGTTCTTC,CASSRSGRSYNEQFF
-,TRBV4-2,TRBJ1-5,TGTGCCAGCAGCCAAGATACGAGCCAGCCCCAGCATTTT,CASSQDTSQPQHF
-,TRBV18,TRBJ2-1,TGTGCCAGCTCACTGACAATTGACAATGAGCAGTTCTTC,CASSLTIDNEQFF
-,TRBV6-5,TRBJ2-7,TGTGCCAGCAGTCCCCGGGCCCTATACGAGCAGTACTTC,CASSPRALYEQYF
-,TRBV5-1,TRBJ1-5,TGCGCCAGCAGCTTGGTTGGAGGCAATCAGCCCCAGCATTTT,CASSLVGGNQPQHF